One sample yielded the 2 T cell receptor beta chains listed below, sequenced in a study of cytotoxic CD8 clonotypes in ibrutinib-treated CLL. Libraries were prepared by immunoSEQ multiplex PCR; TCRdb keeps only in-frame clonotypes and omits some of them. This sample yields roughly 70,000 clones, of which about nine tenths are seen a single time; approximately 3% belongs to the top ten. The material was PBMCs, obtained after 12 months of ibrutinib treatment. The origin of the receptors is a human donor with chronic lymphocytic leukemia.

The CDR3 is CASTRAGGNTGELFF. DNA for the CDR3: TGTGCCAGTACTAGGGCAGGGGGGAACACCGGGGAGCTGTTTTTT. The chain uses TRBV19 and TRBJ2-2; 7 nucleotides line up with TRBD1. V shed 7 bases and J 1 base; nucleotides not matched to a gene: 6. Germline lookup yields CDR1 LNHDA and CDR2 SQIVND (reference sequence). CDR3 size: 15 residues. The whole variable domain, remainder taken from reference TRBV19 and TRBJ2-2, is DGGITQSPKYLFRKEGQNVTLSCEQNLNHDAMYWYRQDPGQGLRLIYYSQIVNDFQKGDIAEGYSVSREKKESFPLTVTSAQKNPTAFYLCASTRAGGNTGELFFGEGSRLTVL.

The CDR3 protein is CASSLPGYGYTF. CDR3 nucleotides: TGTGCCAGCAGTTTACCGGGGTATGGCTACACCTTC. The chain employs TRBV27 and TRBJ1-2; the D is unclear. Germline-derived CDR1 and CDR2 are MNHEY and SMNVEV (reference sequence). The germline V and J ends were trimmed by 2 bases and 5 bases, with 6 bases remaining between them. The CDR3 spans 12 residues.